These 19 T cell receptor beta chains were all obtained from the same sample, sequenced in a study of blood T cells in healthy people across ages. Sample-barcoded 5' priming and a J-beta primer mix drove a second PCR of 7 to 11 cycles. TCRdb reanalysed the 5' RACE reads using MiXCR and keeps one entry per CDR3 protein. The table includes 1.5 million to 2 million distinct CDR3 sequences, less than 50% detected once. The sample comprised blood. The receptors were sampled from a woman aged 40 to 50 in good health.

V usage is TRBV4-3 and J usage is TRBJ2-5; a possible D gene is TRBD1 (5 bases). The CDR3 totals 15 residues. CDR1 is LGHNA, CDR2 YSLEER, per germline. V gave up 7 bases and J gave up 2 bases, with 17 bases separating them. The CDR3, as DNA: TGCGCCAGCAACCCGACTCAGGGTTTTCAAGAGACCCAGTACTTC. Amino acids: CASNPTQGFQETQYF.

This clonotype has just a few counts. The chain combines TRBV5-5 with TRBJ2-1; TRBD1 agrees at 8 bases. The CDR3 consists of 15 residues. Germline assignment: CDR1 SGHKS and CDR2 YYEKEE (reference sequence). After removal of 4 bases from V and 15 bases from J, the junction contained 18 bases not matched to a gene. CDR3 in amino acids: CASSPSGTGPSDVFF. CDR3 coding DNA: TGTGCCAGCAGCCCGTCCGGGACAGGTCCTTCAGATGTGTTCTTC.

This clonotype turned up a few times. The DNA for the CDR3 is TGTGCCAGCAGCTTGGAGGAGGGTAGCTCCTACGAGCAGTACTTC. It yields the protein CASSLEEGSSYEQYF. V is TRBV7-8 and J is TRBJ2-7; possibly TRBD2 for D (6 bases). The CDR3 sequence is 15 residues long. V lost 3 bases to trimming and J lost 0 bases, with 12 bases between them. Germline V CDR1 and CDR2: SGHVS, FQNEAQ.

J is TRBJ2-3 and V is TRBV4-2; no clear D. The CDR3 extends over 14 amino acids. V gave up 0 bases and J gave up 6 bases, with 10 bases separating them. CDR1 LGHNA and CDR2 YNFKEQ come from the germline V gene. The CDR3 DNA reads TGTGCCAGCAGCCAAGACGAGCTTTTGGATACGCAGTATTTT. This codes for CASSQDELLDTQYF.

This clonotype appeared a few times. The gene calls are TRBV14 and TRBJ2-4, with a weak D call TRBD1 (6 bases). V gave up 2 bases and J gave up 1 base, with 12 bases separating them. The germline CDR1 and CDR2 sequences are SGHDN and FVKESK. The CDR3 totals 16 residues. Here the CDR3 reads CASSQQGMGAKNIQYF. The CDR3, as DNA: TGTGCCAGCAGCCAACAGGGGATGGGTGCCAAAAACATTCAGTACTTC.

CDR3 DNA sequence: TGTGCCAGCAGTCCCCCGGGGTGGGGGGTTGTCGAGCAGTACTTC. Translating it yields CASSPPGWGVVEQYF. The rearrangement uses TRBV6-4 and TRBJ2-7; D is possibly TRBD2 (6 bases). Trimming cost V 5 bases and J 6 bases, with 20 bases left between them. This CDR3 has 15 amino acids. In germline, CDR1 is MRHNA, CDR2 SNTAGT.

This chain links TRBV20-1 with TRBJ2-3; D unclear. From germline, CDR1 is DFQATT and CDR2 SNEGSKA (reference sequence). The CDR3 length is 14 residues. The ends were cut back, 6 bases at V and 0 bases at J, with 13 bases in the middle. CDR3 protein: CSATPAVSTDTQYF. The CDR3 DNA is TGCAGTGCCACGCCGGCAGTTAGCACAGATACGCAGTATTTT.

The chain uses TRBV25-1 and TRBJ1-1; D is ambiguous. This CDR3 is built from 14 residues. V was trimmed by 2 bases and J by 1 base, leaving 8 bases between them. CDR1 is MGHDK, CDR2 SYGVNS, per germline. As DNA, the CDR3 is TGTGCCAGCAGTGAAGATTCAGGGAACACTGAAGCTTTCTTT. Translated, it gives CASSEDSGNTEAFF.

J is TRBJ1-1 and V is TRBV11-1; D is undetermined. This CDR3 is 16 amino acids long. Per germline, CDR1 SGHAT and CDR2 FQDESV (reference sequence). V gave up 5 bases and J gave up 1 base, with 17 bases separating them. The CDR3 DNA reads TGTGCCAGCAGCCCTCAAGGTCCTCCGAGGAACACTGAAGCTTTCTTT. Translating gives CASSPQGPPRNTEAFF.

This chain links TRBV7-8 with TRBJ1-1; 7 bases line up with TRBD1. The CDR3 has 13 residues. V shed 7 bases and J 7 bases; nucleotides not matched to a gene: 9. CDR1 is SGHVS, CDR2 FQNEAQ, per germline. CDR3 protein: CASIKRGTVEAFF. DNA for the CDR3: TGTGCCAGCATAAAAAGAGGGACAGTTGAAGCTTTCTTT.

V usage is TRBV6-6 and J usage is TRBJ1-2; 10 bases map to TRBD1. V shed 0 bases and J 7 bases; nucleotides not matched to a gene: 2. Per the germline V gene, CDR1 is MNHNY and CDR2 is SVGAGI (reference sequence). CDR3 length equals 14 residues. CDR3 nucleotide sequence: TGTGCCAGCAGTTACTCTGACAGGGGGCCTGGCTACACCTTC. As protein: CASSYSDRGPGYTF.

This sequence joins TRBV27 and TRBJ1-2, with D maybe TRBD1 (5 bases). The CDR3 has 12 residues. V was cut by 6 bases and J by 3 bases, with 8 bases left in between. Germline values: CDR1 MNHEY, CDR2 SMNVEV (reference sequence). CDR3 DNA: TGTGCCAGCAGAGACAGATACTATGGCTACACCTTC. Translating it yields CASRDRYYGYTF.

The V and J genes are TRBV4-3 and TRBJ2-7; unclear D gene. From germline, CDR1 is LGHNA and CDR2 YSLEER. V lost 1 base and J lost 7, with 11 bases in between. The CDR3 runs to 13 residues. In DNA form, the CDR3 reads TGCGCCAGCAGCCAAGGGGGTTATATGGAGCAGTACTTC. Its protein product is CASSQGGYMEQYF.

In its sample, this clonotype was seen once. V usage is TRBV3-1 and J usage is TRBJ2-7, with D possibly TRBD1 on 7 matching bases. CDR3 length: 17 residues. Trimming removed 4 bases from V and 2 bases from J, with 21 bases in between. The germline gives CDR1 LGHDT, CDR2 YNNKEL (reference sequence). The CDR3 region is CASSPQGGAGYPYEQYF. DNA of the CDR3: TGTGCCAGCAGCCCCCAAGGGGGCGCGGGATACCCCTACGAGCAGTACTTC.

The chain uses TRBV5-8 and TRBJ1-6; D unresolved. The V and J ends lost 4 bases and 6 bases respectively, with 14 bases between them. Germline V CDR1 and CDR2: SGHTS, YDEGEE. The CDR3 totals 15 residues. This chain's CDR3 is CASSPVGLSNSPLHF. The CDR3 nucleotides read TGTGCCAGCAGCCCGGTTGGACTGAGTAATTCACCCCTCCACTTT.

This clonotype was detected a few times. The J gene is TRBJ1-2, the V gene TRBV20-1; maybe TRBD1 (5 bases). The length of the CDR3 is 13 residues. The germline V and J ends were trimmed by 3 bases and 4 bases, with 12 bases remaining between them. Germline V gene data show CDR1 as DFQATT and CDR2 as SNEGSKA (reference sequence). The CDR3 spells CSASRQGSYGYTF. CDR3 in DNA: TGCAGTGCTAGCAGGCAGGGCTCCTATGGCTACACCTTC.

J is TRBJ1-4 and V is TRBV4-1, with D unclear. V was trimmed by 3 bases and J by 4 bases, leaving 15 bases between them. The CDR3 consists of 16 residues. Per germline, CDR1 MGHRA and CDR2 YSYEKL. The CDR3 loop reads CASSHSPGEINEKLFF. Written as DNA, the CDR3 is TGCGCCAGCAGCCATTCTCCGGGAGAGATTAATGAAAAACTGTTTTTT.

This chain uses TRBV20-1 with TRBJ2-1; 9 positions match TRBD2. The CDR3 extends over 16 amino acids. Germline values: CDR1 DFQATT, CDR2 SNEGSKA (reference sequence). Losses at the gene ends were 1 base for V and 6 bases for J; bases not matched to a gene: 10. CDR3 sequence (DNA): TGCAGTGCTAGAGGTCTAGCGGGGAACATAGGCAATGAGCAGTTCTTC. As protein: CSARGLAGNIGNEQFF.

The V and J genes are TRBV20-1 and TRBJ2-1; 8 positions agree with TRBD1. V lost 3 bases to trimming and J lost 8 bases; unmatched junction nucleotides: 9. The V gene's germline CDR1 is DFQATT and CDR2 SNEGSKA (reference sequence). This CDR3 contains 14 residues. CDR3 nucleotide sequence: TGCAGTGCTAGGCTCGGACAGGGTACCTATGAGCAGTTCTTC. It yields the protein CSARLGQGTYEQFF.